These 26 T cell receptor beta chains were sequenced from one sample in a study of control samples from healthy donors and cancer patients. This table comes from immunoSEQ multiplex PCR, and its TCRdb copy is limited to in-frame clones, with some not included. The sample consists of tens of thousands of clones, around 79% of them appearing once. The source material was PBMCs. Receptor source: a man aged 60 to 69 with head and neck cancer.

Written as DNA, the CDR3 is TGTGCCAGTAGTACCTTGACAGGGGGCTCGAGAGGAGAGACCCAGTACTTC. Protein: CASSTLTGGSRGETQYF. This rearrangement joins TRBV19 to TRBJ2-5; 10 bases match TRBD1. The CDR3 loop spans 17 amino acids. The germline CDR1 and CDR2 sequences are LNHDA and SQIVND (reference sequence). With V trimmed by 4 bases and J by 4 bases, 12 bases remained unmatched.

The chain employs TRBV5-1 and TRBJ2-1; 8 bases are shared with TRBD2. Germline CDR1 and CDR2: SGHRS and YFSETQ. V shed 0 bases and J 8 bases; nucleotides not matched to a gene: 7. This CDR3 spans 15 amino acids. The chain's CDR3 is CASSLASGSWDEQFF. In nucleotides, the CDR3 is TGCGCCAGCAGCTTGGCCAGCGGGAGCTGGGATGAGCAGTTCTTC.

This rearrangement joins TRBV27 to TRBJ2-7; D not resolved. This CDR3 spans 16 amino acids. Trimming took off 0 bases at V and 5 bases at J, with 17 bases between the two ends. Germline CDR1 reads MNHEY; CDR2 reads SMNVEV (reference sequence). CDR3 in DNA: TGTGCCAGCAGTTTATCGATCCGGCTAGTTAACCACGAGCAGTACTTC. Amino acid sequence: CASSLSIRLVNHEQYF.

V gene TRBV5-6 combines with J gene TRBJ2-7; TRBD1 aligns across 7 bases. The CDR3 has 15 residues. Germline V gives CDR1 SGHDT, CDR2 YYEEEE. V lost 0 bases, J lost 2 bases, and 5 bases stayed unmatched. The CDR3 nucleotides are TGTGCCAGCAGCTTGGCCCCGGGACAGACCTACGAGCAGTACTTC. Its protein product is CASSLAPGQTYEQYF.

The rearrangement uses TRBV12-3 or TRBV12-4 and TRBJ1-2, with 7 nucleotides matching TRBD1. Unmatched junction bases numbered 8, after V lost 5 bases and J lost 8 bases. The CDR3 spans 13 residues. In DNA, the CDR3 is TGTGCCAGCAGTATCCAGGGGGTTGGGGGCTACACCTTC. It yields the protein CASSIQGVGGYTF.

This sequence joins TRBV7-8 and TRBJ2-1; no firm D call. Germline V gene data show CDR1 as SGHVS and CDR2 as FQNEAQ. This CDR3 has 16 amino acids. Trimming cost V 3 bases and J 0 bases, with 12 bases left between them. The CDR3 nucleotides are TGTGCCAGCAGCTTTGGAATCAGCAGCTCCTACAATGAGCAGTTCTTC. It specifies CASSFGISSSYNEQFF.

This chain uses TRBV7-6 with TRBJ1-4; no clear D. The CDR3 sequence is 15 residues long. From germline, CDR1 is SGHVS and CDR2 FNYEAQ. V was pared by 6 bases and J by 7 bases, with 18 bases between. The CDR3 coding sequence is TGTGCCAGCAGTGCGAAGAACGGGTATCGTGAAAAACTGTTTTTT. Translation gives CASSAKNGYREKLFF.

The V gene is TRBV5-1, the J gene TRBJ1-2; D perhaps matches TRBD1 (6 bases). This CDR3 spans 17 amino acids. The V and J ends lost 0 bases and 0 bases respectively, with 15 bases between them. Germline V gene lookup returns CDR1 SGHRS and CDR2 YFSETQ. In DNA form, the CDR3 reads TGCGCCAGCAGCTTGGATGCCAGGGGCCCTTCTAACTATGGCTACACCTTC. Its translation: CASSLDARGPSNYGYTF.

Details on this clone: The junction and the germline gene differ at one end; a read error may be behind it. The chain recombines TRBV10-3 with TRBJ1-6; D is uncertain. Germline lookup yields CDR1 ENHRY and CDR2 SYGVKD. The CDR3 has 16 residues. The DNA for the CDR3 is TGTGCCACCAGTAGCGGCCCCGGGCTTGTTAATTCACCCCTCCACTTT. Protein product: CATSSGPGLVNSPLHF.

This clone was seen once. The J gene is TRBJ1-5, the V gene TRBV2, with a possible D match to TRBD1 (5 bases). CDR1 is SNHLY, CDR2 FYNNEI, per germline. V lost 6 bases, J lost 0 bases, and 9 bases lay in between. The CDR3 runs 14 residues. CDR3 nucleotides: TGTGCCAGCAGGGGGGTTTATAGCAATCAGCCCCAGCATTTT. It codes for CASRGVYSNQPQHF. Full variable domain (remainder filled in from reference TRBV2 and TRBJ1-5): EPEVTQTPSHQVTQMGQEVILRCVPISNHLYFYWYRQILGQKVEFLVSFYNNEISEKSEIFDDQFSVERPDGSNFTLKIRSTKLEDSAMYFCASRGVYSNQPQHFGDGTRLSIL.

This clone was seen a few times. This sample includes further DNA sequences coding for the same CDR3. The rearrangement joins TRBV7-3 to TRBJ2-6; 12 bases match TRBD1. This CDR3 is built from 19 residues. From germline, CDR1 is SGHTA and CDR2 FQGTGA. V lost 4 bases and J lost 3; bases outside the gene matches: 10. CDR3 region: CASSSRGQGAGFGANVLTF. The CDR3 DNA is TGTGCCAGCAGCTCTAGGGGACAGGGGGCTGGGTTTGGGGCCAACGTCCTGACTTTC.

The genes are TRBV27 and TRBJ2-5; 8 bases match TRBD2. From germline, CDR1 is MNHEY and CDR2 SMNVEV (reference sequence). V lost 5 bases, J lost 5 bases, and 4 bases stayed unmatched. This CDR3 has 13 amino acids. The CDR3 spells CASSTGLEETQYF. The CDR3 DNA is TGTGCCAGCAGTACGGGACTAGAGGAGACCCAGTACTTC.

This sequence joins TRBV18 and TRBJ1-1; weak D call: TRBD1 (5 bases). The CDR3 has 14 residues. Trimming took off 3 bases at V and 4 bases at J, with 12 bases between the two ends. The germline gives CDR1 KGHSH, CDR2 LQKENI. The CDR3 coding sequence is TGTGCCAGCTCACCGGAAGGGGCGGGCACTGAAGCTTTCTTT. As protein: CASSPEGAGTEAFF. Variable domain in full (rest from reference TRBV18 and TRBJ1-1): NAGVMQNPRHLVRRRGQEARLRCSPMKGHSHVYWYRQLPEEGLKFMVYLQKENIIDESGMPKERFSAEFPKEGPSILRIQQVVRGDSAAYFCASSPEGAGTEAFFGQGTRLTVV.

The CDR3 is CASSLGPAGPIYQPQHF. CDR3 bases: TGTGCCAGCAGCTTGGGTCCGGCAGGGCCGATCTATCAGCCCCAGCATTTT. The V and J genes are TRBV5-6 and TRBJ1-5, with D tentatively TRBD1 (5 bases). This CDR3 comprises 17 residues. Germline V gene data show CDR1 as SGHDT and CDR2 as YYEEEE. Trimming removed 0 bases at V and 5 bases at J, with 18 bases between.

There are a few counts of this clone. The rearrangement links TRBV6-2 or TRBV6-3 to TRBJ1-1; a possible D gene is TRBD1 (5 bases). V gave up 6 bases and J gave up 10 bases, with 12 bases separating them. Germline CDR1 reads MNHEY; CDR2 reads SVGEGT. The CDR3 contains 11 residues. CDR3 protein: CASSPGLVAFF. The CDR3 nucleotides read TGTGCCAGCAGCCCGGGGCTGGTAGCTTTCTTT.

V gene TRBV5-5 combines with J gene TRBJ1-1; a weak D match, TRBD1 (6 bases). The CDR3 contains 17 residues. Trimming shortened V by 3 bases and J by 2 bases, and 20 bases separated the two germline ends. From germline, CDR1 is SGHKS and CDR2 YYEKEE (reference sequence). The CDR3 nucleotides read TGTGCCAGCAGCTCTTTACAGGGTAATTCGGGTAACACTGAAGCTTTCTTT. Protein sequence: CASSSLQGNSGNTEAFF.

The chain employs TRBV19 and TRBJ1-6; the D gene is possibly TRBD1 (5 bases). The CDR3 loop spans 14 amino acids. V shed 5 bases and J shed 9 bases, with 14 bases lying between them. CDR1 and CDR2 (germline): LNHDA, SQIVND (reference sequence). CDR3 protein: CASSVSPGGSPLHF. For the CDR3, the DNA is TGTGCCAGTAGTGTAAGCCCCGGGGGTTCACCCCTCCACTTT.

The V call is TRBV18, the J call TRBJ2-2, with D possibly being TRBD2 (6 bases). The length of the CDR3 is 16 residues. Germline CDR1 reads KGHSH; CDR2 reads LQKENI. The germline V and J ends were trimmed by 3 bases and 6 bases, with 17 bases remaining between them. As DNA, the CDR3 is TGTGCCAGCTCACCCCGGGAGTCTCTGATGTCCGGGGAGCTGTTTTTT. Translation: CASSPRESLMSGELFF.

The chain recombines TRBV7-2 with TRBJ2-5, with D perhaps given as TRBD1 or TRBD2 (5 bases each). The CDR3 is 13 amino acids. Germline V gene sequence: CDR1 SGHTA, CDR2 FQGNSA. Trimming stripped 2 bases from V and 5 bases from J, with 9 bases between. The CDR3 DNA follows: TGTGCCAGCAGCTTAAAGGGGAGTGAGACCCAGTACTTC. This sequence encodes CASSLKGSETQYF.

The rearrangement joins TRBV5-1 to TRBJ2-2; D remains unclear. The germline V and J ends were trimmed by 4 bases and 4 bases, with 14 bases remaining between them. The germline V gene has CDR1 SGHRS and CDR2 YFSETQ. The CDR3 covers 15 residues. CDR3 nucleotides: TGCGCCAGCAGCCCGAAATGGCTCCGCACCGGGGAGCTGTTTTTT. It translates to CASSPKWLRTGELFF.

The V and J genes are TRBV18 and TRBJ1-1; no firm D call. There are 15 residues in the CDR3. V was pared by 0 bases and J by 2 bases, with 10 bases between. Per germline, CDR1 KGHSH and CDR2 LQKENI. This chain's CDR3 is CASSPPVLGNTEAFF. CDR3 in DNA: TGTGCCAGCTCACCACCGGTGCTGGGAAACACTGAAGCTTTCTTT.

This chain connects TRBV2 to TRBJ2-7, with 10 positions matching TRBD2. Trimming cost V 4 bases and J 5 bases; bases outside gene matches: 11. The CDR3 sequence is 16 residues long. CDR1 is SNHLY and CDR2 is FYNNEI in the germline V gene. CDR3 in DNA: TGTGCCAGCAGTGTAAGGGCTAGCGGGAGTGAAGACGAGCAGTACTTC. This gives the protein CASSVRASGSEDEQYF.

V gene TRBV4-2 combines with J gene TRBJ2-7, with D unresolved. The CDR3 covers 14 residues. V was pared by 2 bases and J by 1 base, with 9 bases between. Germline V gene lookup returns CDR1 LGHNA and CDR2 YNFKEQ. The CDR3 DNA sequence: TGTGCCAGCAGCCAACTACCCTTATCCTACGAGCAGTACTTC. This sequence encodes CASSQLPLSYEQYF.

The genes are TRBV30 and TRBJ2-7; D ambiguous. There are 13 residues in the CDR3. Germline V gene data show CDR1 as GTSNPN and CDR2 as SVGIG (reference sequence). Between the trimmed V and J ends, which lost 3 bases and 2 bases, there was a span of 11 bases. The CDR3 spells CAWRLAQTYEQYF. The CDR3 nucleotides read TGTGCCTGGAGGTTGGCACAAACCTACGAGCAGTACTTC.

The rearrangement links TRBV12-5 to TRBJ2-1; TRBD2 agrees at 14 bases. Germline V gene sequence: CDR1 LGHNT, CDR2 FRNRAP. CDR3 length: 22 residues. J gave up 1 base and V 1 base, and 15 bases lay outside the gene matches. CDR3 DNA sequence: TGTGCTAGTGGTTTGGCCCTGATCCCGGGACTAGCGGGAGTCGGTTCCTACAATGAGCAGTTCTTC. This gives the protein CASGLALIPGLAGVGSYNEQFF. Supplemented by reference TRBV12-5 and TRBJ2-1, the full variable domain reads DARVTQTPRHKVTEMGQEVTMRCQPILGHNTVFWYRQTMMQGLELLAYFRNRAPLDDSGMPKDRFSAEMPDATLATLKIQPSEPRDSAVYFCASGLALIPGLAGVGSYNEQFFGPGTRLTVL.

The J gene is TRBJ1-5, the V gene TRBV9; a weak D match, TRBD1 (5 bases). Germline loops: CDR1 SGDLS, CDR2 YYNGEE. The CDR3 has 15 residues. V lost 3 bases and J lost 2, with 12 bases in between. CDR3 amino acids: CASSADGGGNQPQHF. CDR3 DNA sequence: TGTGCCAGCAGCGCTGATGGGGGGGGCAATCAGCCCCAGCATTTT.